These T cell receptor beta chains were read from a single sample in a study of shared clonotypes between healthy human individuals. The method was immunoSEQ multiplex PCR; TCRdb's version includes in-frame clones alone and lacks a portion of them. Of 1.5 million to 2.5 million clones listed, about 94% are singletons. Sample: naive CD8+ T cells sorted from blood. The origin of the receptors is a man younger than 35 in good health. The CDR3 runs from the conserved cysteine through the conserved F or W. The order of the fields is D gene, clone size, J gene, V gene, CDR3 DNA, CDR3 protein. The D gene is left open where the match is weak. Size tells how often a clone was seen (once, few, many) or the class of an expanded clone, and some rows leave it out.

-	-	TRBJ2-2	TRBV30	TGTGCCTGGAGTTATGGTGCGGGCGGGGAGCTGTTTTTT	CAWSYGAGGELFF
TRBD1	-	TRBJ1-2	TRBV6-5	TGTGCCAGCAGGCGGGACAGCTACTATGGCTACACCTTC	CASRRDSYYGYTF
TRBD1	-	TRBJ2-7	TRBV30	TGTGCCTGGAGTCCGACAGGGGAATACGAGCAGTACTTC	CAWSPTGEYEQYF
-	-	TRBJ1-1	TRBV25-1	TGTGCCAGCAGTCTGACAGGCACTGAAGCTTTCTTT	CASSLTGTEAFF
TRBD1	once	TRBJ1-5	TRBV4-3	TGCGCCAGCAGCCAAGATAGGACAGGGTTTGGCAATCAGCCCCAGCATTTT	CASSQDRTGFGNQPQHF
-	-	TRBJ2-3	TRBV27	TGTGCCAGCAGTTTAGACTTGGACACAGATACGCAGTATTTT	CASSLDLDTDTQYF
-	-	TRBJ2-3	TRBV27	TGTGCCAGCAGTCCCGGGACGTTTGGCACAGATACGCAGTATTTT	CASSPGTFGTDTQYF
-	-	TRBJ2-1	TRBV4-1	TGCGCCAGCAGCCCCGGAGAGGGGGGCAGCTCCTACAATGAGCAGTTCTTC	CASSPGEGGSSYNEQFF
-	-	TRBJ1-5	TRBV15	TGTGCCACCAGCAGAGATCAAATGGGAGGTCAGCCCCAGCATTTT	CATSRDQMGGQPQHF
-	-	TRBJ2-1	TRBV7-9	TGTGCCAGCAGCCTAACCACTAGCAATGAGCAGTTCTTC	CASSLTTSNEQFF
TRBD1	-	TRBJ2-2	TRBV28	TGTGCCAGCAGTTACAGGACAGGGGACACCGGGGAGCTGTTTTTT	CASSYRTGDTGELFF
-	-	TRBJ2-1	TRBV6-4	TGTGCCAGCAGTGATTCAGGGTCCCGCTACAATGAGCAGTTCTTC	CASSDSGSRYNEQFF
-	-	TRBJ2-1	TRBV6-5	TGTGCCAGCAGCCCCGGGGTTGGGAATGAGCAGTTCTTC	CASSPGVGNEQFF
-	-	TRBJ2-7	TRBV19	TGTGCCAGTGGGACCCCGGGGTACCTAGACGAGCAGTACTTC	CASGTPGYLDEQYF
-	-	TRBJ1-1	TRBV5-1	TGCGCCAGCAGCTTGGTATCTGGGCTGAACACTGAAGCTTTCTTT	CASSLVSGLNTEAFF
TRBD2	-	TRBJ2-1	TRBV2	TGTGCCAGCAGTTGGACTAGCGGGGGGCCAAATCAAGATGAGCAGTTCTTC	CASSWTSGGPNQDEQFF
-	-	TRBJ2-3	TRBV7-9	TGTGCCAGCAGCTTAGACGGGGATACGCAGTATTTT	CASSLDGDTQYF
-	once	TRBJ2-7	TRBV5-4	TGTGCCAGCAGCTTGGGTTTCAGCGAGCAGTACTTC	CASSLGFSEQYF
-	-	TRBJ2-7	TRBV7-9	TGTGCCAGCAGCTTAGTTCAGGGAAACTACGAGCAGTACTTC	CASSLVQGNYEQYF
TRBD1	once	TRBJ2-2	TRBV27	TGTGCCAGCAGTTTTCTCGCCGGGACAGGGATGAACACCGGGGAGCTGTTTTTT	CASSFLAGTGMNTGELFF
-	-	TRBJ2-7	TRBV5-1	TGCGCCAGCAGCTTTGGGGCGGAGTTCTACGAGCAGTACTTC	CASSFGAEFYEQYF
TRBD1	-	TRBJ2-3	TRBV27	TGTGCCAGCAGTTATACAGGGGGCATATTAAGTACAGATACGCAGTATTTT	CASSYTGGILSTDTQYF
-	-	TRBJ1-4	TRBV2	TGTGCCAGCAGTGAATCCGGGGGTAGCGAGGAAAAACTGTTTTTT	CASSESGGSEEKLFF
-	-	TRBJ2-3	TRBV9	TGTGCCAGCAGCGTCAGTGGGGGAACTAGCACAGATACGCAGTATTTT	CASSVSGGTSTDTQYF
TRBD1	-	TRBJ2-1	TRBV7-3	TGTGCCAGCAGCTTAGAGGGGGCGTCCTACAATGAGCAGTTCTTC	CASSLEGASYNEQFF
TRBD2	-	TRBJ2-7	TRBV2	TGTGCCAGCAGGGGACCTGGACTAGCGGGAGGGGACGAGCAGTACTTC	CASRGPGLAGGDEQYF
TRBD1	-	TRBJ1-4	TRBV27	TGTGCCAGCAGTCCCCCCCGGACAGGGAATGAAAAACTGTTTTTT	CASSPPRTGNEKLFF
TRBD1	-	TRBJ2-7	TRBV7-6	TGTGCCAGCAGCCCTGGGGGCAGGGGGACCTACGAGCAGTACTTC	CASSPGGRGTYEQYF
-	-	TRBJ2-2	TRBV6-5	TGTGCCAGCAGTTACTTTACCCAGAACACCGGGGAGCTGTTTTTT	CASSYFTQNTGELFF
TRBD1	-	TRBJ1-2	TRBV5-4	TGTGCCAGCAGCTCATCAGGGGGTTTTAACTATGGCTACACCTTC	CASSSSGGFNYGYTF
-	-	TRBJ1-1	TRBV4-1	TGCGCCAGCAGCCGAAGTCCCCGGGGAAACACTGAAGCTTTCTTT	CASSRSPRGNTEAFF
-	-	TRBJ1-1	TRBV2	TGTGCCAGCAGTGACCCGGGGGGTAGTCTTGCCACTGAAGCTTTCTTT	CASSDPGGSLATEAFF
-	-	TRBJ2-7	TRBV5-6	TGTGCCAGCAGCTTGGGGGCAAACTACGAGCAGTACTTC	CASSLGANYEQYF
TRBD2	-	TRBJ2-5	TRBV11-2	TGTGCCAGCAGCTTTCTAGCGGGAGGGGGGGAGACCCAGTACTTC	CASSFLAGGGETQYF
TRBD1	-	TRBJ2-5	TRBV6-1	TGTGCCAGCAGTCACACCCGGGACAGTCAAGAGACCCAGTACTTC	CASSHTRDSQETQYF